This is a list of T cell receptor beta chains from one sample in a study of OX40 agonist ivuxolimab in advanced cancers. The assay was immunoSEQ multiplex PCR, and TCRdb's table has in-frame clones only and misses some. This table holds 65,000 to 95,000 clones, around 92% found once. The material sequenced was CD4+ or CD8+ T cells sorted from blood, taken in a trial of the OX40 agonist ivuxolimab. These receptors originate from an adult with an advanced solid tumor such as melanoma, head and neck, liver or kidney cancer. Each CDR3 is given with its conserved first and last residue. The D gene is left open where the match is weak. The size field is filled for only some rows; it gives once, few, many or a size class.

d_call clone_size j_call v_call cdr3_nt cdr3_aa
- - TRBJ2-2 TRBV6-5 TGTGCCAGCAGTTACTCTTGGGCGGACACCGGGGAGCTGTTTTTT CASSYSWADTGELFF
TRBD1 - TRBJ1-5 TRBV10-3 TGTGCCATCAGTGACCTTGGGACAGGGTTCCCGCCCCAGCATTTT CAISDLGTGFPPQHF
- - TRBJ2-1 TRBV4-1 TGCGCCAGCAGCCAAGATATTTCCCCCTACAATGAGCAGTTCTTC CASSQDISPYNEQFF
TRBD2 - TRBJ2-3 TRBV28 TGTGCCAGCAGTTTTCGTCTAGCGGGGGGGATAAATACGCAGTATTTT CASSFRLAGGINTQYF
TRBD1 - TRBJ1-5 TRBV27 TGTGCCAGCAGTCTAAGACCCGGGACAGGGAACGGTCAGCCCCAGCATTTT CASSLRPGTGNGQPQHF
TRBD1 - TRBJ1-2 TRBV28 TGTGCCAGCAGTTTATATGGGGACAGGTTTAACTATGGCTACACCTTC CASSLYGDRFNYGYTF
TRBD1 - TRBJ1-4 TRBV18 TGTGCCAGCTCACGGGACAGGAATGAAAAACTGTTTTTT CASSRDRNEKLFF
- - TRBJ1-3 TRBV7-9 TGTGCCAGCAGCCCTTCTGGAAACACCATATATTTT CASSPSGNTIYF
- - TRBJ2-1 TRBV5-1 TGCGCCAGCAGCTTGGGAACAGCCGCTGAGCAGTTCTTC CASSLGTAAEQFF
TRBD1 - TRBJ2-7 TRBV27 TGTGCCAGCAGTCGACAGGGGTTGGGGTCCTACGAGCAGTACTTC CASSRQGLGSYEQYF
- - TRBJ2-7 TRBV9 TGTGCCAGCAGCTTTACGTCTACGGGGGAGCAGTACTTC CASSFTSTGEQYF
TRBD2 medium-sized TRBJ2-2 TRBV27 TGTGCCAGCAGTTGGTCTAGCGGGACCGGGGAGCTGTTTTTT CASSWSSGTGELFF
TRBD1 - TRBJ2-7 TRBV4-1 TGCGCCAGCAGCCTCCGACAGGGGGCCTACGAGCAGTACTTC CASSLRQGAYEQYF
- - TRBJ1-4 TRBV9 TGTGCCAGCAGTTCCCGTGTTAATGAAAAACTGTTTTTT CASSSRVNEKLFF
TRBD1 - TRBJ2-1 TRBV29-1 TGCAGCGTCCTCACCACCGGGACAGGGACCTACAATGAGCAGTTCTTC CSVLTTGTGTYNEQFF
- - TRBJ2-2 TRBV28 TGTGCCAGCAGTTTTCGGGGGACCGGGGAGCTGTTTTTT CASSFRGTGELFF
- once TRBJ2-3 TRBV7-9 TGTGCCAGCAGCTTAGAACTGCCAGATACGCAGTATTTT CASSLELPDTQYF
TRBD1 - TRBJ2-4 TRBV28 TGTGCCAGCTGGGGACAGAAAAACATTCAGTACTTC CASWGQKNIQYF
- - TRBJ2-3 TRBV29-1 TGCACCGCCAGGGACAGCACAGATACGCAGTATTTT CTARDSTDTQYF
TRBD2 - TRBJ2-2 TRBV5-6 TGTGCCAGCAGCAGACTAGCGGGGCTAAACACCGGGGAGCTGTTTTTT CASSRLAGLNTGELFF
TRBD2 - TRBJ2-3 TRBV10-2 TGCGCCAGCAGTGAGGGGATGTGGCGGGGGGTCACAGATACGCAGTATTTT CASSEGMWRGVTDTQYF
- - TRBJ1-5 TRBV6-1 TGTGCCAGCAGTGAAGGTTCAGGTCAGCCCCAGCATTTT CASSEGSGQPQHF
- - TRBJ2-3 TRBV7-9 TGTGCCAGCAGCCTTTATATCCAGGCAGATACGCAGTATTTT CASSLYIQADTQYF
TRBD2 - TRBJ2-3 TRBV5-6 TGTGCCAGCAGCTTTATCCTGGGACTAGGCACAGATACGCAGTATTTT CASSFILGLGTDTQYF
TRBD2 - TRBJ2-3 TRBV4-1 TGCGCCAGCAGCCGCCTGCCCTCCGGGGAGGGCGGCGGGGATACGCAGTATTTT CASSRLPSGEGGGDTQYF
- - TRBJ1-4 TRBV4-1 TGCGCCAGCAGCCAAGAAAGGGAGACTAATGAAAAACTGTTTTTT CASSQERETNEKLFF
TRBD2 - TRBJ2-3 TRBV4-2 TGTGCCAGCAGTCACTCTAGCGGGGGTACCACAGATACGCAGTATTTT CASSHSSGGTTDTQYF
TRBD2 - TRBJ2-5 TRBV2 TGTGCCAGCAGCGAGGGACTAGCGGGGGCGGGAGAGACCCAGTACTTC CASSEGLAGAGETQYF
- - TRBJ2-7 TRBV15 TGTGCCACCAGCAGGGGTACCTACGAGCAGTACTTC CATSRGTYEQYF
- - TRBJ2-6 TRBV7-9 TGTGCCAGCAGCTTACCTCAGGGACTGGGGGCCAACGTCCTGACTTTC CASSLPQGLGANVLTF
- - TRBJ1-4 TRBV18 TGTGCCAGCTCCCTGGGAGCTGATGAAAAACTGTTTTTT CASSLGADEKLFF
- - TRBJ2-1 TRBV5-4 TGTGCCAGCAGCTTGGGACTTCACAATGAGCAGTTCTTC CASSLGLHNEQFF
- few TRBJ1-2 TRBV4-2 - CASSQVGQGANIPF
- - TRBJ2-1 TRBV28 TGTGCCAGCAGTTTGTTCCAGCACGAGCAGTTCTTC CASSLFQHEQFF
TRBD1 - TRBJ2-7 TRBV7-9 TGTGCCAGCAGCGCCGGGACAGGGTCCTACGAGCAGTACTTC CASSAGTGSYEQYF
TRBD2 - TRBJ2-3 TRBV10-1 TGCGCCAGCAGTGGAGGACTAGCGGGAGCATTGGGGACAGATACGCAGTATTTT CASSGGLAGALGTDTQYF
TRBD2 - TRBJ2-7 TRBV5-6 TGTGCCAGCAGCTTGTGGTCTAGCGGGAGACACGAGCAGTACTTC CASSLWSSGRHEQYF
TRBD1 - TRBJ2-7 TRBV25-1 TGTGCCAGCACGCCCTGGGACAGACTGCGGGAGCAGTACTTC CASTPWDRLREQYF
- once TRBJ1-2 TRBV7-9 TGTGCCAGCAGCTTAACGACCGGGTATGGCTACACCTTC CASSLTTGYGYTF
- - TRBJ1-3 TRBV5-1 TGCGCCAGCAGCTTGGGACCTAGCTCTGGAAACACCATATATTTT CASSLGPSSGNTIYF
TRBD1 - TRBJ2-4 TRBV12-5 TGTGCTAGTGGTAAGCAGGGGGTGGAAAACATTCAGTACTTC CASGKQGVENIQYF
- - TRBJ2-3 TRBV7-9 TGTGCCAGCAGCTTAGAAGGAGATACGCAGTATTTT CASSLEGDTQYF
TRBD1 - TRBJ1-2 TRBV4-1 TGCGCCAGCAGCCAGTTAGGCGGGACAGGGTGGTATGGCTACACCTTC CASSQLGGTGWYGYTF
TRBD1 - TRBJ2-3 TRBV5-1 TGCGCCAGCAGTTTTGCCGGGACAGGGGGCGCAGATACGCAGTATTTT CASSFAGTGGADTQYF
TRBD1 - TRBJ2-4 TRBV2 TGTGCCAGCAGTGCAGAGACAGGGGGCATTCAGTACTTC CASSAETGGIQYF
- - TRBJ2-5 TRBV5-1 TGCGCCAGCAGCTTGCGCCAGCTACAAGAGACCCAGTACTTC CASSLRQLQETQYF
TRBD2 - TRBJ2-5 TRBV5-1 TGCGCCAGCAGCTTGGAGGGAGGGACCTGGGGAGAGACCCAGTACTTC CASSLEGGTWGETQYF
TRBD2 - TRBJ2-1 TRBV28 TGTGCCAGCAGTGTAGCGGGAGGTGTTTACAATGAGCAGTTCTTC CASSVAGGVYNEQFF
TRBD2 - TRBJ2-1 TRBV7-2 TGTGCCAGCAGCTTAGATGGTAGCGGGGTCCCCCGGGAGCAGTTCTTC CASSLDGSGVPREQFF
- - TRBJ1-2 TRBV5-4 TGTGCCAGCAGCCCGACAGGCTATGGCTACACCTTC CASSPTGYGYTF
- - TRBJ2-5 TRBV5-4 TGTGCCAGCAGCTTGGAGGGCAGGCGGGGCCAGTACTTC CASSLEGRRGQYF
- - TRBJ1-4 TRBV6-5 TGTGCCAGCAGTTACAGGGGTCTCCGTAATGAAAAACTGTTTTTT CASSYRGLRNEKLFF
- - TRBJ2-5 TRBV5-1 TGCGCCAGCAGCTTTCCAGGGGAAGAGACCCAGTACTTC CASSFPGEETQYF
TRBD2 - TRBJ2-1 TRBV5-4 TGTGCCAGCAGCTCGCTGGCGGGGGAGTCCTACAATGAGCAGTTCTTC CASSSLAGESYNEQFF
- - TRBJ2-2 TRBV27 TGTGCCAGCAGTTTAGGGGACACCGGGGAGCTGTTTTTT CASSLGDTGELFF